Following are 25 T cell receptor beta chains from one sample sequenced in a study of metastatic and nonmetastatic thyroid tumors. There were no patients who had received any treatment before thyroid surgery. TCRdb reanalyzed the PCR reads with MiXCR. In the table there are some 10,000 clones, over 25% of which are singletons. Source material: tumor tissue. The origin of the receptors is a female donor with papillary thyroid cancer or a benign thyroid nodule (not recorded which). Some clones in this sample may be carry-over from other donors' samples.

The V call is TRBV6-5, the J call TRBJ1-5; 7 bases line up with TRBD1. The CDR3 has 15 amino acids. Germline V gene data show CDR1 as MNHEY and CDR2 as SVGAGI. Germline trimming cut 4 bases from V and 4 bases from J; bases unmatched to any gene: 7. The CDR3 region is CASSWGRGGNQPQHF. The CDR3 DNA is TGTGCCAGCAGTTGGGGCAGGGGGGGAAATCAGCCCCAGCATTTT.

The V and J genes are TRBV12-3 or TRBV12-4 and TRBJ2-3; D might be TRBD1 (5 bases). The CDR3 totals 15 residues. V lost 0 bases and J 4 bases, leaving 11 bases between the germline ends. For the CDR3, the DNA is TGTGCCAGCAGTTTAGCGGGGCAGGTCGCAGATACGCAGTATTTT. It codes for CASSLAGQVADTQYF.

In this sample, this clone turned up many times. The CDR3 protein is CASSQVWHYTF. DNA for the CDR3: TGTGCCAGCAGCCAAGTATGGCACTACACCTTC. V gene TRBV3-1 combines with J gene TRBJ1-2; D gene unclear. Germline V gives CDR1 LGHDT, CDR2 YNNKEL (reference sequence). Deletions cut 1 base from V and 10 bases from J, with 7 bases between. This CDR3 comprises 11 residues.

The rearrangement links TRBV19 to TRBJ2-2; D is possibly TRBD1 (6 bases). The V end lost 4 bases, the J end lost 3 bases, and 9 bases lay between the germline ends. CDR3 length equals 14 residues. Germline V gene lookup returns CDR1 LNHDA and CDR2 SQIVND (reference sequence). The CDR3 DNA follows: TGTGCCAGTAGTAGGGACACCGACACCGGGGAGCTGTTTTTT. This sequence encodes CASSRDTDTGELFF. Complete variable domain (other parts from reference TRBV19 and TRBJ2-2): DGGITQSPKYLFRKEGQNVTLSCEQNLNHDAMYWYRQDPGQGLRLIYYSQIVNDFQKGDIAEGYSVSREKKESFPLTVTSAQKNPTAFYLCASSRDTDTGELFFGEGSRLTVL.

As for this clone: Sequence at one end of the junction differs from germline and may be a read error. This chain uses TRBV11-3 with TRBJ2-7; TRBD2 matches at 11 bases. Germline V gene data show CDR1 as SGHNT and CDR2 as YENEEA. The CDR3 loop spans 16 amino acids. CDR3 amino acids: CASILGASGRSFEQYF. CDR3 sequence (DNA): TGTGCCAGCATCTTAGGGGCTAGCGGGAGGTCCTTCGAGCAGTACTTC.

CDR3 nucleotides: TGTGCCAGCAGAGTAGCGGGACTGACCTACGAGCAGTACTTC. Translating gives CASRVAGLTYEQYF. The gene calls are TRBV6-1 and TRBJ2-7, with 8 bases lining up with TRBD2. J was trimmed by 2 bases and V by 6 bases; bases with no gene match: 6. The CDR3 consists of 14 residues. From germline, CDR1 is MNHNS and CDR2 SASEGT.

DNA of the CDR3: TGTGCCAGCTCACCACTAGCGTCTAGCACAGATACGCAGTATTTT. Translated, it gives CASSPLASSTDTQYF. The chain links TRBV18 to TRBJ2-3; D is perhaps TRBD2 (5 bases). Germline lookup yields CDR1 KGHSH and CDR2 LQKENI. V lost 1 base to trimming and J lost 0 bases, with 8 bases between them. The CDR3 length is 15 residues.

The chain couples TRBV11-2 to TRBJ2-2; maybe TRBD2 (5 bases). Between the trimmed V and J ends, which lost 2 bases and 0 bases, there was a span of 13 bases. Germline lookup yields CDR1 SGHAT and CDR2 FQNNGV. The CDR3 has 17 residues. The CDR3 DNA is TGTGCCAGCAGCTTAAGGTTCCGGACTCCGAACACCGGGGAGCTGTTTTTT. It specifies CASSLRFRTPNTGELFF.

This clone counts as medium-sized (0.01 to 0.1%). The J gene is TRBJ1-6, the V gene TRBV20-1; the D is unclear. Germline V CDR1 and CDR2: DFQATT, SNEGSKA (reference sequence). The CDR3 totals 14 residues. Trimming left V 3 bases short and J 7 bases short, with 13 bases between. CDR3: CSASLRRTNSPLHF. CDR3 coding DNA: TGCAGTGCTAGTTTACGGAGGACGAATTCACCCCTCCACTTT.

The rearrangement joins TRBV6-1 to TRBJ2-7; D remains ambiguous. The CDR3 extends over 14 amino acids. Trimming removed 5 bases at V and 2 bases at J, with 13 bases between. Germline V CDR1 and CDR2: MNHNS, SASEGT. The CDR3: CASSPRQPPYEQYF. DNA of the CDR3: TGTGCCAGCAGTCCCCGACAACCTCCCTACGAGCAGTACTTC.

Only a few counts were recorded for this clone. The chain recombines TRBV28 with TRBJ2-3, with D possibly matching TRBD1 (5 bases). The length of the CDR3 is 16 residues. V was pared by 3 bases and J by 0 bases, with 13 bases between. From germline, CDR1 is MDHEN and CDR2 SYDVKM. CDR3 loop: CASSLGQSKSTDTQYF. CDR3 DNA: TGTGCCAGCAGTTTGGGGCAGTCTAAGAGCACAGATACGCAGTATTTT.

By share of the sample, this clone is medium-sized. The chain recombines TRBV20-1 with TRBJ2-7; D is possibly TRBD2 (5 bases). V was cut by 6 bases and J by 4 bases, with 19 bases left in between. The CDR3 is made up of 14 amino acids. Germline V lookup: CDR1 DFQATT, CDR2 SNEGSKA (reference sequence). This CDR3 is CSAKDPSSLYEQYF. Written as DNA, the CDR3 is TGCAGTGCCAAAGATCCTAGCAGCCTATACGAGCAGTACTTC.

At least ten counts were recorded for this clone. This chain links TRBV5-1 with TRBJ2-3, with 8 bases identical to TRBD1. The germline gives CDR1 SGHRS, CDR2 YFSETQ. This CDR3 region has 20 residues. V lost 5 bases, J lost 2 bases, and 22 bases stayed unmatched. The CDR3 here is CASSLLPGTGGMRNTDTQYF. The CDR3, as DNA: TGCGCCAGCAGTTTACTGCCCGGGACAGGAGGGATGAGGAACACAGATACGCAGTATTTT.

This sequence joins TRBV24-1 and TRBJ1-2; D remains unclear. This CDR3 has 14 amino acids. V dropped 4 bases and J dropped 8 bases, with 16 bases sitting between them. Germline V lookup: CDR1 KGHDR, CDR2 SFDVKD. CDR3 nucleotides: TGTGCCACCAGTGACCCGGGAGGAATTAACGGCTACACCTTC. Translation: CATSDPGGINGYTF.

There are a few counts of this clone. At one boundary the junction diverges from the germline segment, which might be a read error. This sequence joins TRBV30 and TRBJ1-1; D remains unclear. The CDR3 has 13 amino acids. CDR1 and CDR2 (germline): GTSNPN, SVGIG (reference sequence). CDR3 nucleotides: TGTGCCTGGGAGCAGGACCTGAACACTGAAGCCTTCTTT. Encoded protein: CAWEQDLNTEAFF.

This clone was seen a few times. J is TRBJ2-5 and V is TRBV27; 9 bases fit TRBD2. V gave up 3 bases and J gave up 4 bases; unmatched junction bases: 6. The CDR3 covers 15 residues. The germline gives CDR1 MNHEY, CDR2 SMNVEV (reference sequence). This chain's CDR3 is CASSLFSGSGETQYF. CDR3 DNA sequence: TGTGCCAGCAGTTTGTTTAGCGGGAGTGGAGAGACCCAGTACTTC.

By sample share, this clone is medium-sized. This chain connects TRBV9 to TRBJ2-2; either TRBD1 or TRBD2 may supply D (5 bases each). In germline, CDR1 is SGDLS, CDR2 YYNGEE. CDR3 length: 15 residues. Trimming removed 2 bases from V and 1 base from J, with 9 bases in between. The CDR3 region has the DNA TGTGCCAGCAGCGTTTGGGGGAGGAACACCGGGGAGCTGTTTTTT. The encoded protein is CASSVWGRNTGELFF.

This clone is medium-sized in the sample. The V call is TRBV5-1, the J call TRBJ1-1, with D unclear. The CDR3 has 14 residues. V shed 1 base and J shed 2 bases, with 9 bases lying between them. Germline assignment: CDR1 SGHRS and CDR2 YFSETQ. CDR3 protein: CASSLTTLNTEAFF. The CDR3 DNA follows: TGCGCCAGCAGCTTGACAACTCTAAACACTGAAGCTTTCTTT. The full variable domain, rest sourced from reference TRBV5-1 and TRBJ1-1, is KAGVTQTPRYLIKTRGQQVTLSCSPISGHRSVSWYQQTPGQGLQFLFEYFSETQRNKGNFPGRFSGRQFSNSRSEMNVSTLELGDSALYLCASSLTTLNTEAFFGQGTRLTVV.

This clone has just a few counts. The chain carries TRBV19 and TRBJ2-2; TRBD2 might be the D (5 bases). This CDR3 is 13 amino acids long. From germline, CDR1 is LNHDA and CDR2 SQIVND (reference sequence). The V and J ends lost 4 bases and 8 bases respectively, with 11 bases between them. CDR3 nucleotide sequence: TGTGCCAGTAGTAACGGGGATGCGGGGGAGCTGTTTTTT. It codes for CASSNGDAGELFF. The variable domain in full, with the rest retrieved from reference TRBV19 and TRBJ2-2, is DGGITQSPKYLFRKEGQNVTLSCEQNLNHDAMYWYRQDPGQGLRLIYYSQIVNDFQKGDIAEGYSVSREKKESFPLTVTSAQKNPTAFYLCASSNGDAGELFFGEGSRLTVL.

By sample share, this clone is medium-sized (0.01 to 0.1%). The CDR3 loop reads CASSLNSRDTTDTQYF. CDR3 nucleotide sequence: TGTGCCAGCAGCTTGAACTCCCGGGACACTACAGATACGCAGTATTTT. The rearrangement uses TRBV7-3 and TRBJ2-3, with D perhaps TRBD1 (6 bases). Germline V gene sequence: CDR1 SGHTA, CDR2 FQGTGA. Trimming stripped 3 bases from V and 3 bases from J, with 16 bases between. The CDR3 is 16 residues long.

Ten or more counts support this clone. This chain joins TRBV7-2 and TRBJ2-7; 9 bases align to TRBD1. J lost 5 bases, V lost 5 bases, and 7 bases had no gene match. The germline V gene encodes CDR1 SGHTA and CDR2 FQGNSA. This CDR3 region has 14 residues. The CDR3 DNA sequence: TGTGCCAGCAGCAACCGGGGACAGGGAGACGAGCAGTACTTC. This sequence encodes CASSNRGQGDEQYF.

In its sample, this clone was seen a few times. The chain carries TRBV12-3 or TRBV12-4 and TRBJ1-2; D might be TRBD1 (6 bases). The CDR3 consists of 15 residues. V was shortened by 0 bases and J by 4 bases, with 12 bases between the two germline ends. CDR3 nucleotides: TGTGCCAGCAGTTTAGCGCTGGGGGGCGGCTATGGCTACACCTTC. This translates into CASSLALGGGYGYTF.

This chain joins TRBV5-4 and TRBJ2-2; unclear D gene. The CDR3 has 13 amino acids. The germline gives CDR1 SGHNT, CDR2 YYREEE (reference sequence). Trimming pared 2 bases from V and 3 bases from J, leaving 5 bases between. The CDR3 spells CASSFIDTGELFF. The CDR3, as DNA: TGTGCCAGCAGCTTTATAGACACCGGGGAGCTGTTTTTT.

J is TRBJ2-3 and V is TRBV6-5; 8 bases map to TRBD2. The V segment lost 2 bases and the J segment 0 bases; nucleotides outside the gene matches: 10. CDR3 length: 18 residues. Germline loops: CDR1 MNHEY, CDR2 SVGAGI. This CDR3 is CASSYPESPSGSTDTQYF. For the CDR3, the DNA is TGTGCCAGCAGTTACCCAGAGAGTCCTAGCGGGAGCACAGATACGCAGTATTTT.

In its sample, this clone is large. This sequence joins TRBV30 and TRBJ2-1; 14 bases agree with TRBD2. The CDR3 loop spans 17 amino acids. The V segment lost 3 bases and the J segment 3 bases; nucleotides outside the gene matches: 7. CDR1 GTSNPN and CDR2 SVGIG come from the germline V gene (reference sequence). The CDR3: CAWRGGLAGVSYNEQFF. DNA for the CDR3: TGTGCCTGGAGGGGGGGACTAGCGGGAGTCAGCTACAATGAGCAGTTCTTC.